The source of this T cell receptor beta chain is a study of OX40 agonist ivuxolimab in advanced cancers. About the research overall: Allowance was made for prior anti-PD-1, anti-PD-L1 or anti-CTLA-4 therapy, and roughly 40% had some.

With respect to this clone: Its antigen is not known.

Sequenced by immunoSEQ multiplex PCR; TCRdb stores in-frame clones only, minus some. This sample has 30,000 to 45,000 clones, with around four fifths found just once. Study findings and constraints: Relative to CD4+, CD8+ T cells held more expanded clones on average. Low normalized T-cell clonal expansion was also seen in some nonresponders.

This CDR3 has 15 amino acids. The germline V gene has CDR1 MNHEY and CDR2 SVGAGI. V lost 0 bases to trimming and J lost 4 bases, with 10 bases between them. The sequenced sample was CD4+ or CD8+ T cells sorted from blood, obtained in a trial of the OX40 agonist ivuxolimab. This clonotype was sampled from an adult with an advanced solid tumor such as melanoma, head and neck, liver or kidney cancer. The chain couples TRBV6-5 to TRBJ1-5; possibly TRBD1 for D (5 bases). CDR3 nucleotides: TGTGCCAGCAGTTACTCCATGACAGTTAATCAGCCCCAGCATTTT. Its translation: CASSYSMTVNQPQHF.